This TCR beta chain was obtained from a study of shared clonotypes between healthy human individuals. Study information: Three CD4 naive, three CD4 memory, two CD8 naive and one CD8 memory plate were used per donor. Regarding the study as a whole: Among the subsets, naive ones generally showed larger estimated richness than memory ones.

Healthy HIV-negative adults with no recent acute infections or vaccinations were recruited as donors. Data came from immunoSEQ multiplex PCR; TCRdb stores just in-frame clones and leaves some out. The sample records 2.5 million or so clones, over 85% being singletons. This CDR3 spans 14 amino acids. The ends lost 3 bases at V and 4 bases at J; junction bases unmatched: 5. Germline lookup yields CDR1 SQVTM and CDR2 ANQGSEA. Comment on this clone: The antigen is undetermined.

The V gene is TRBV29-1, the J gene TRBJ2-5; 10 nucleotides agree with TRBD2. Sequencing was carried out using naive CD4+ T cells sorted from blood. Subset of the sample: CD45RA+ positively selected. This TCR was recovered from a man between 18 and 35 years old in good health. Here the CDR3 reads CSVEGAGGPETQYF. In DNA, the CDR3 is TGCAGCGTTGAGGGAGCGGGAGGGCCAGAGACCCAGTACTTC.